The 31 T cell receptor beta chains below were found in one sample sequenced in a study of blood T cell repertoires in COVID-19. TCRdb's table, derived via immunoSEQ multiplex PCR, lists solely in-frame clones and lacks some. The table shows about 99,000 clones, with roughly nine tenths occurring only once. Specimen: peripheral blood. These receptors were obtained from a human donor in a cohort sampled during active COVID-19.

The chain joins TRBV5-1 to TRBJ2-3; TRBD2 might be the D (6 bases). Trimming pared 1 base from V and 5 bases from J, leaving 17 bases between. This CDR3 spans 16 amino acids. CDR1 is SGHRS, CDR2 YFSETQ, per germline. CDR3 coding DNA: TGCGCCAGCAGCTTGAGTGTCGGGAGAACTAAAGATACGCAGTATTTT. Protein sequence: CASSLSVGRTKDTQYF.

This rearrangement joins TRBV18 to TRBJ1-6, with D unclear. The germline gives CDR1 KGHSH, CDR2 LQKENI. The germline V and J ends were trimmed by 2 bases and 0 bases, with 8 bases remaining between them. This CDR3 contains 16 residues. In DNA form, the CDR3 reads TGTGCCAGCTCACCAACGAGGGACTCCTATAATTCACCCCTCCACTTT. It codes for CASSPTRDSYNSPLHF.

The rearrangement uses TRBV5-1 and TRBJ1-6; D unclear. The V end was cut by 4 bases, the J end by 6 bases, with 11 bases between. Germline lookup yields CDR1 SGHRS and CDR2 YFSETQ. This CDR3 comprises 14 residues. CDR3 nucleotides: TGCGCCAGCAGCACCCGGTTAATTAATTCACCCCTCCACTTT. This encodes CASSTRLINSPLHF. The complete variable domain, with remaining parts taken from reference TRBV5-1 and TRBJ1-6, reads KAGVTQTPRYLIKTRGQQVTLSCSPISGHRSVSWYQQTPGQGLQFLFEYFSETQRNKGNFPGRFSGRQFSNSRSEMNVSTLELGDSALYLCASSTRLINSPLHFGNGTRLTVT.

The genes are TRBV6-6 and TRBJ1-6, with D possibly TRBD1 on 5 matching bases. The CDR3 extends over 16 amino acids. The ends were cut back, 6 bases at V and 10 bases at J, with 22 bases in the middle. CDR1 is MNHNY, CDR2 SVGAGI, per germline (reference sequence). Written as DNA, the CDR3 is TGTGCCAGCAGCCAAGGAGGGGCCCGGGGAGGCTCACCCCTCCACTTT. Amino acid sequence: CASSQGGARGGSPLHF.

V gene TRBV7-6 combines with J gene TRBJ2-1; D is possibly TRBD2 (5 bases). CDR1 and CDR2 (germline): SGHVS, FNYEAQ. CDR3 length: 15 residues. Trimming shortened V by 2 bases and J by 7 bases, and 15 bases separated the two germline ends. The chain's CDR3 is CASSLQAAVGNEQFF. CDR3 in DNA: TGTGCCAGCAGCTTACAAGCGGCGGTGGGGAATGAGCAGTTCTTC.

The rearrangement links TRBV2 to TRBJ2-1, with TRBD1 matching 10 bases. V dropped 6 bases and J dropped 3; count of bases not matched to a gene: 2. CDR3 length: 14 residues. CDR1 SNHLY and CDR2 FYNNEI come from the germline V gene. As DNA, the CDR3 is TGTGCCAGCAGGGGACAGGGGCTCTACAATGAGCAGTTCTTC. Protein product: CASRGQGLYNEQFF. The full variable domain, completed using reference TRBV2 and TRBJ2-1, is EPEVTQTPSHQVTQMGQEVILRCVPISNHLYFYWYRQILGQKVEFLVSFYNNEISEKSEIFDDQFSVERPDGSNFTLKIRSTKLEDSAMYFCASRGQGLYNEQFFGPGTRLTVL.

V is TRBV27 and J is TRBJ1-4; D is undetermined. V gave up 5 bases and J gave up 4 bases, with 11 bases separating them. Germline values: CDR1 MNHEY, CDR2 SMNVEV (reference sequence). The CDR3 loop spans 14 amino acids. The chain's CDR3 is CASSERANNEKLFF. The DNA for the CDR3 is TGTGCCAGCAGTGAGCGGGCGAATAATGAAAAACTGTTTTTT. The variable domain in full, completed from reference TRBV27 and TRBJ1-4, reads EAQVTQNPRYLITVTGKKLTVTCSQNMNHEYMSWYRQDPGLGLRQIYYSMNVEVTDKGDVPEGYKVSRKEKRNFPLILESPSPNQTSLYFCASSERANNEKLFFGSGTQLSVL.

The V gene is TRBV19, the J gene TRBJ2-2, with D tentatively TRBD2 (7 bases). CDR1 is LNHDA, CDR2 SQIVND, per germline (reference sequence). The CDR3 has 14 residues. Deletions cut 9 bases from V and 1 base from J, with 12 bases between. The DNA of the CDR3 is TGTGCCAGCCGGGGGGCTATGAACACCGGGGAGCTGTTTTTT. Its protein is CASRGAMNTGELFF.

This clone was seen a few times. Mismatch with germline at one junction end may stem from a read error. This chain uses TRBV16 with TRBJ1-6; TRBD1 might be the D (5 bases). This CDR3 comprises 13 residues. Germline values: CDR1 KGHSY, CDR2 FQNENV. CDR3 coding DNA: TGTGCCAGCAGCCAATCGGGGCTGCAGTTTAACGTCTTT. Translation gives CASSQSGLQFNVF.

The V call is TRBV6-7, the J call TRBJ2-6, with 10 bases identical to TRBD1. TRBV6-7 is an ORF, with its function uncertain. V shed 7 bases and J 2 bases; nucleotides not matched to a gene: 8. This CDR3 region has 17 residues. The CDR3 sequence: CASNSGQGVAGANVLTF. CDR3 DNA sequence: TGTGCCAGCAACTCTGGACAGGGGGTCGCTGGGGCCAACGTCCTGACTTTC.

The rearrangement links TRBV18 to TRBJ1-1, with D unresolved. Germline CDR1 reads KGHSH; CDR2 reads LQKENI. The CDR3 totals 15 residues. V lost 3 bases, J lost 2 bases, and 13 bases lay in between. The CDR3 nucleotides read TGTGCCAGCTCACCGGACTGGGGAGTAAACACTGAAGCTTTCTTT. Its protein is CASSPDWGVNTEAFF.

V gene TRBV30 combines with J gene TRBJ1-2; tentatively, D is TRBD1 (5 bases). Looked up from germline, CDR1 is GTSNPN and CDR2 is SVGIG (reference sequence). Trimming removed 0 bases at V and 6 bases at J, with 14 bases between. The CDR3 has 14 amino acids. DNA of the CDR3: TGTGCCTGGAGTGTACTATCAGGGTATGATGGCTACACCTTC. It encodes CAWSVLSGYDGYTF. Filled out from reference TRBV30 and TRBJ1-2, the complete variable domain reads SQTIHQWPATLVQPVGSPLSLECTVEGTSNPNLYWYRQAAGRGLQLLFYSVGIGQISSEVPQNLSASRPQDRQFILSSKKLLLSDSGFYLCAWSVLSGYDGYTFGSGTRLTVV.

The chain carries TRBV5-1 and TRBJ2-5; TRBD2 might be the D (5 bases). Germline CDR1 reads SGHRS; CDR2 reads YFSETQ. V gave up 1 base and J gave up 5 bases, with 12 bases separating them. CDR3 length: 14 amino acids. The CDR3, as DNA: TGCGCCAGCAGCTTGCCTGGAGGATTGGAGACCCAGTACTTC. Translated, it gives CASSLPGGLETQYF.

The rearrangement joins TRBV24-1 to TRBJ2-6, with 7 bases aligning to TRBD1. Germline V CDR1 and CDR2: KGHDR, SFDVKD. This CDR3 region has 16 residues. The ends lost 4 bases at V and 4 bases at J; junction bases unmatched: 6. The CDR3 spells CATSDQTGSGANVLTF. Here the CDR3 DNA reads TGTGCCACCAGTGACCAGACAGGGTCCGGGGCCAACGTCCTGACTTTC.

The chain links TRBV3-1 (or the pseudogene TRBV3-2) to TRBJ2-3; 13 nucleotides match TRBD2. The CDR3 is made up of 16 amino acids. V lost 4 bases and J lost 3; bases outside the gene matches: 4. Germline CDR1 reads LGHDT; CDR2 reads YNNKEL (reference sequence). The CDR3 sequence: CASSLGLAGVTDTQYF. The DNA for the CDR3 is TGTGCCAGCAGCCTAGGACTAGCGGGAGTTACAGATACGCAGTATTTT.

The J gene is TRBJ2-7, the V gene TRBV29-1; D is possibly TRBD1 (6 bases). V was clipped by 2 bases and J by 4 bases, with 9 bases between them. Germline CDR1 and CDR2: SQVTM and ANQGSEA. The CDR3 contains 12 residues. As DNA, the CDR3 is TGCAGCGTTGAACTGGGGGCTTACGAGCAGTACTTC. This encodes CSVELGAYEQYF.

The chain uses TRBV5-1 and TRBJ2-5; 11 bases match TRBD2. The CDR3 runs to 15 residues. Germline assignment: CDR1 SGHRS and CDR2 YFSETQ. The V and J ends lost 0 bases and 2 bases, in that order; junction bases with no gene match: 0. The CDR3 DNA reads TGCGCCAGCAGCTTGGGGACTAGCGGGCAAGAGACCCAGTACTTC. It specifies CASSLGTSGQETQYF.

The gene calls are TRBV11-3 and TRBJ2-7; 9 bases map to TRBD1. There are 13 residues in the CDR3. Germline values: CDR1 SGHNT, CDR2 YENEEA. J lost 7 bases, V lost 3 bases, and 4 bases had no gene match. CDR3 bases: TGTGCCAGCAGCTTGGGGACAGGGTCTGAGCAGTACTTC. Protein sequence: CASSLGTGSEQYF.

This chain joins TRBV30 and TRBJ1-2, with TRBD1 matching over 7 bases. Germline lookup yields CDR1 GTSNPN and CDR2 SVGIG (reference sequence). The CDR3 runs 14 residues. V lost 6 bases and J lost 0; bases outside the gene matches: 7. The CDR3 here is CACNLGTANYGYTF. DNA of the CDR3: TGTGCCTGTAACCTCGGGACAGCTAACTATGGCTACACCTTC.

This chain joins TRBV10-3 and TRBJ2-1; D is ambiguous. This CDR3 contains 12 residues. Looked up from germline, CDR1 is ENHRY and CDR2 is SYGVKD. Trimming removed 5 bases at V and 8 bases at J, with 10 bases between. CDR3 protein: CAISPRTDEQFF. CDR3 sequence (DNA): TGTGCCATCAGTCCAAGAACGGATGAGCAGTTCTTC.

This clone was recorded once. V gene TRBV18 combines with J gene TRBJ2-5; D perhaps matches TRBD1 (5 bases). Germline V CDR1 and CDR2: KGHSH, LQKENI. Trimming took 0 bases from V and 4 from J, leaving 6 bases between them. This CDR3 has 13 amino acids. The CDR3 reads CASSPPGRETQYF. CDR3 sequence (DNA): TGTGCCAGCTCACCACCGGGGCGAGAGACCCAGTACTTC.

The gene calls are TRBV27 and TRBJ1-2; TRBD1 is a possible D gene (6 bases). CDR1 and CDR2 (germline): MNHEY, SMNVEV (reference sequence). With 6 bases removed from V and 6 bases from J, the gap between germline ends came to 20 bases. The CDR3 loop spans 15 amino acids. The CDR3 coding sequence is TGTGCCAGCAGGGGACTGGGGGGGCCTAGGGATGGCTACACCTTC. This sequence encodes CASRGLGGPRDGYTF.

V usage is TRBV11-3 and J usage is TRBJ2-1; 7 nucleotides line up with TRBD2. CDR3 length equals 14 residues. The trim removed 3 bases at V and 3 bases at J, leaving 2 bases unmatched. Germline-derived CDR1 and CDR2 are SGHNT and YENEEA. The CDR3 loop reads CASSFGGNYNEQFF. The CDR3 coding sequence is TGTGCCAGCAGCTTCGGGGGGAACTACAATGAGCAGTTCTTC.

The rearrangement links TRBV21-1 to TRBJ1-3; TRBD1, the table's D call, lacks a check against the DNA. TRBV21-1 is marked as a pseudogene. This CDR3 spans 17 amino acids. The CDR3 protein is CASSRDRAKGSGNTIYF. CDR3 coding DNA: TGTGCCAGCAGCAGGGACAGGGCAAAGGGCTCTGGAAACACCATATATTTT.

The V and J genes are TRBV7-6 and TRBJ1-1, with D maybe TRBD1 (5 bases). The germline V and J ends were trimmed by 5 bases and 6 bases, with 19 bases remaining between them. The CDR3 runs 15 residues. CDR1 SGHVS and CDR2 FNYEAQ come from the germline V gene. CDR3 nucleotide sequence: TGTGCCAGCAGCGCGGACCGGGCTATAGGGGCTGAAGCTTTCTTT. It encodes CASSADRAIGAEAFF. Using reference TRBV7-6 and TRBJ1-1 for the parts outside the CDR3, the full variable domain is GAGVSQSPRYKVTKRGQDVALRCDPISGHVSLYWYRQALGQGPEFLTYFNYEAQQDKSGLPNDRFSAERPEGSISTLTIQRTEQRDSAMYRCASSADRAIGAEAFFGQGTRLTVV.

The CDR3 here is CASSLGLGPETQYF. CDR3 bases: TGTGCCAGCAGCTTAGGACTGGGGCCCGAGACCCAGTACTTC. The genes are TRBV7-2 and TRBJ2-5; D possibly corresponds to TRBD1 (5 bases). The germline gives CDR1 SGHTA, CDR2 FQGNSA. The CDR3 has 14 amino acids. V lost 1 base and J 5 bases, leaving 11 bases between the germline ends.

This sequence joins TRBV27 and TRBJ2-7, with 10 bases lining up with TRBD2. This CDR3 spans 16 amino acids. Looked up from germline, CDR1 is MNHEY and CDR2 is SMNVEV (reference sequence). Germline trimming cut 4 bases from V and 2 bases from J; bases unmatched to any gene: 8. CDR3 in DNA: TGTGCCAGCAGTTCCCCGGGACTAGCGTTCCCCTACGAGCAGTACTTC. This encodes CASSSPGLAFPYEQYF.

V and J are TRBV6-2 or TRBV6-3 and TRBJ2-7, with 10 bases matching TRBD2. After removal of 0 bases from V and 3 bases from J, the junction contained 5 bases not matched to a gene. This CDR3 comprises 16 residues. Germline CDR1 reads MNHEY; CDR2 reads SVGEGT. The CDR3 loop is CASSYSMTSGHYEQYF. The CDR3 DNA reads as TGTGCCAGCAGTTACTCGATGACTAGCGGGCACTACGAGCAGTACTTC.

V gene TRBV13 combines with J gene TRBJ2-7; TRBD1 might be the D (5 bases). V lost 0 bases to trimming and J lost 1 base, with 7 bases between them. CDR1 and CDR2 from the germline V gene are PRHDT and FYEKMQ (reference sequence). The CDR3 runs 14 residues. The CDR3 region is CASSLGRTSYEQYF. CDR3 DNA sequence: TGTGCCAGCAGCTTAGGCAGGACATCCTACGAGCAGTACTTC.

The chain joins TRBV15 to TRBJ1-2, with D maybe TRBD1 (6 bases). From germline, CDR1 is LNHNV and CDR2 YYDKDF (reference sequence). Trimming pared 1 base from V and 4 bases from J, leaving 7 bases between. The CDR3 is 13 amino acids. The CDR3 DNA follows: TGTGCCACCAGCAGAGCAGGGGTCTATGGCTACACCTTC. Protein: CATSRAGVYGYTF.

The V call is TRBV4-3, the J call TRBJ1-1; 9 bases line up with TRBD1. The germline gives CDR1 LGHNA, CDR2 YSLEER. V shed 4 bases and J 3 bases; nucleotides not matched to a gene: 15. The CDR3 spans 18 residues. DNA of the CDR3: TGCGCCAGCAGCCCTTTCAGGACAGGGGACTCTCTGGACACTGAAGCTTTCTTT. This encodes CASSPFRTGDSLDTEAFF.